This entry describes one T cell receptor beta chain. V gave up 0 bases and J gave up 3 bases, with 12 bases separating them. The CDR3 sequence is 15 residues long. Germline values: CDR1 SGHTA, CDR2 FQGTGA. The data stem from a study of OX40 agonist ivuxolimab in advanced cancers. Profiled with immunoSEQ multiplex PCR; TCRdb holds only in-frame clones, not every one. This table holds 55,000 to 75,000 clones, about 89% found once. The input for sequencing was CD4+ or CD8+ T cells sorted from blood, taken in a trial of the OX40 agonist ivuxolimab. This receptor was taken from an adult with an advanced solid tumor such as melanoma, head and neck, liver or kidney cancer. V and J are TRBV7-3 and TRBJ2-7, with D possibly matching TRBD1 (6 bases). The CDR3: CASSLTFGGSYEQYF. The DNA for the CDR3 is TGTGCCAGCAGCTTAACGTTTGGGGGCAGCTACGAGCAGTACTTC.